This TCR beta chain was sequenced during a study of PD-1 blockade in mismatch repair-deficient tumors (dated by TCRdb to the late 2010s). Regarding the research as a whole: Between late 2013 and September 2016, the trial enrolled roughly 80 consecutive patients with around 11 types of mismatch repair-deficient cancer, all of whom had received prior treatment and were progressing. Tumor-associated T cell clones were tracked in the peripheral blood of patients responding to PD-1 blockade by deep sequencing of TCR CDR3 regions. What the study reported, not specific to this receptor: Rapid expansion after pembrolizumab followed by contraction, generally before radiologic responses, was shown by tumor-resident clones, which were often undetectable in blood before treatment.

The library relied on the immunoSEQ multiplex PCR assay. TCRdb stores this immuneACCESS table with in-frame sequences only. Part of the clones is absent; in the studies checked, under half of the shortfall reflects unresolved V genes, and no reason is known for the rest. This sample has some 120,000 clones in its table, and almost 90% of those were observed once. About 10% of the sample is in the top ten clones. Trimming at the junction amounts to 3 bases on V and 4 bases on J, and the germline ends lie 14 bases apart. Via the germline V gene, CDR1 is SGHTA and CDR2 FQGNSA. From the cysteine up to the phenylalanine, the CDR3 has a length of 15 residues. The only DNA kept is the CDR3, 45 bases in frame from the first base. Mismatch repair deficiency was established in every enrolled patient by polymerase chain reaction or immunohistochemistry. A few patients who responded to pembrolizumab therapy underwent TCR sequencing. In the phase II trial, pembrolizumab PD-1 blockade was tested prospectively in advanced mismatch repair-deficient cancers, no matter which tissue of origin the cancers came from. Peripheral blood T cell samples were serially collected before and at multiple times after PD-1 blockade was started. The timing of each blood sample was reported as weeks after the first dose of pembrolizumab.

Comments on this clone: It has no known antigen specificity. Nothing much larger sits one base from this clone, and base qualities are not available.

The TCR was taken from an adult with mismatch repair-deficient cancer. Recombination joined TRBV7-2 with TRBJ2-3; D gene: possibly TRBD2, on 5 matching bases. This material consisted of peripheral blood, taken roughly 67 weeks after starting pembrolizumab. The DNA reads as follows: TGTGCCAGCAGCTTCAGAGTGAGGGTCCCAGATACGCAGTATTTT. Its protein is CASSFRVRVPDTQYF.